The 10 T cell receptor beta chains in this list originate from one sample, sequenced in a study of cytomegalovirus exposure and HLA in healthy donors (TCRdb year 2017). The receptor library was made with the immunoSEQ multiplex PCR assay. A mixture of 60 forward primers for TCR Vbeta segments and 13 reverse primers for TCR Jbeta segments was used in the multiplex PCR. Drawn from immuneACCESS, this table holds only the in-frame rearrangements with V and J called that TCRdb kept. Clones are partly lost; checked studies trace under half to an unresolved V gene and leave the rest unexplained. This sample is represented by 95,000 to 100,000 clones; 76% of them were singletons. Roughly 2% of the sample belongs to the ten largest clones. The sample was PBMCs. These receptors all stem from a man aged 40-49 years in good health and CMV-seronegative.

V usage is TRBV4-2 and J usage is TRBJ1-1, with D maybe TRBD1 (6 bases). Germline assignment: CDR1 LGHNA and CDR2 YNFKEQ. The germline V and J ends were trimmed by 0 bases and 5 bases, with 13 bases remaining between them. CDR3 size: 15 residues. The CDR3 region is CASSQEGGGQTEAFF. Written as DNA, the CDR3 is TGTGCCAGCAGCCAAGAAGGCGGGGGGCAGACTGAAGCTTTCTTT.

The table lists this clone with a few counts. The CDR3 spells CSVVGGSHHRSSYEQYF. The CDR3 DNA sequence: TGCAGCGTTGTTGGCGGGAGCCACCACAGGAGCTCCTACGAGCAGTACTTC. The rearrangement joins TRBV29-1 to TRBJ2-7; 7 bases line up with TRBD2. The V gene's germline CDR1 is SQVTM and CDR2 ANQGSEA. V lost 4 bases to trimming and J lost 0 bases; unmatched junction nucleotides: 15. The CDR3 is made up of 17 amino acids.

In DNA form, the CDR3 reads TGTGCCAGCAGGGCAGGGGGGCGGGAGGGACCCTACGAGCAGTACTTC. It translates to CASRAGGREGPYEQYF. The V and J genes are TRBV7-2 and TRBJ2-7; 9 bases match TRBD2. The V segment lost 6 bases and the J segment 2 bases; nucleotides outside the gene matches: 11. The CDR3 contains 16 residues. Per germline, CDR1 SGHTA and CDR2 FQGNSA.

The chain combines TRBV4-1 with TRBJ2-2; the D gene is possibly TRBD1 (5 bases). The germline V gene has CDR1 MGHRA and CDR2 YSYEKL. Trimming cost V 1 base and J 4 bases, with 13 bases left between them. This CDR3 region has 16 residues. The CDR3 spells CASSQGIGATTGELFF. The CDR3 DNA reads as TGCGCCAGCAGCCAAGGGATAGGGGCAACCACCGGGGAGCTGTTTTTT.

This clone was picked up a small number of times. The chain has TRBV7-9 and TRBJ2-7, with D possibly TRBD1 on 6 matching bases. Germline loops: CDR1 SEHNR, CDR2 FQNEAQ (reference sequence). V lost 5 bases, J lost 1 base, and 9 bases lay in between. CDR3 size: 13 residues. For the CDR3, the DNA is TGTGCCAGCAGCCGTAGGGGGTCCTACGAGCAGTACTTC. Encoded protein: CASSRRGSYEQYF.

The CDR3, as DNA: TGTGCCAGTAGTGCGGGGACAGGGGCGAAGACCCAGTACTTC. Protein: CASSAGTGAKTQYF. The chain joins TRBV19 to TRBJ2-5, with 10 bases matching TRBD1. The CDR3 has 14 residues. The germline CDR1 and CDR2 sequences are LNHDA and SQIVND (reference sequence). V dropped 5 bases and J dropped 6; count of bases not matched to a gene: 6.

The J gene is TRBJ2-5, the V gene TRBV6-1, with 7 positions matching TRBD2. The V gene end was trimmed by 11 bases and the J gene end by 5 bases; junction bases not matched to a gene: 5. The CDR3 sequence is 11 residues long. CDR1 is MNHNS and CDR2 is SASEGT in the germline V gene. The CDR3, as DNA: TGTGCCTCTGGGAGGGAGGAGACCCAGTACTTC. Protein product: CASGREETQYF.

This sequence joins TRBV7-2 and TRBJ2-3, with 9 bases that match TRBD2. With V trimmed by 5 bases and J by 3 bases, 12 bases remained unmatched. The CDR3 runs 17 residues. Germline assignment: CDR1 SGHTA and CDR2 FQGNSA. For the CDR3, the DNA is TGTGCCAGCAGCCGGCTTGGGGGCGGGGGGGCTACAGATACGCAGTATTTT. As protein: CASSRLGGGGATDTQYF. Drawing the rest from reference TRBV7-2 and TRBJ2-3, the complete variable domain is GAGVSQSPSNKVTEKGKDVELRCDPISGHTALYWYRQSLGQGLEFLIYFQGNSAPDKSGLPSDRFSAERTGGSVSTLTIQRTQQEDSAVYLCASSRLGGGGATDTQYFGPGTRLTVL.

The CDR3: CASSRDRAPNQPQHF. In DNA form, the CDR3 reads TGCGCCAGCAGCCGGGACAGGGCACCTAATCAGCCCCAGCATTTT. This chain connects TRBV4-3 to TRBJ1-5, with 9 bases identical to TRBD1. J was trimmed by 4 bases and V by 4 bases; bases with no gene match: 5. Germline V gives CDR1 LGHNA, CDR2 YSLEER. The CDR3 spans 15 residues.

The rearrangement joins TRBV29-1 to TRBJ2-1; 11 positions match TRBD1. With 6 bases clipped from V and 3 bases from J, the junction kept 7 bases outside the gene matches. The CDR3 runs to 15 residues. CDR1 and CDR2 from the germline V gene are SQVTM and ANQGSEA. The CDR3 reads CSVGGGTGGYNEQFF. The CDR3 coding sequence is TGCAGCGTGGGGGGAGGGACAGGGGGCTACAATGAGCAGTTCTTC.